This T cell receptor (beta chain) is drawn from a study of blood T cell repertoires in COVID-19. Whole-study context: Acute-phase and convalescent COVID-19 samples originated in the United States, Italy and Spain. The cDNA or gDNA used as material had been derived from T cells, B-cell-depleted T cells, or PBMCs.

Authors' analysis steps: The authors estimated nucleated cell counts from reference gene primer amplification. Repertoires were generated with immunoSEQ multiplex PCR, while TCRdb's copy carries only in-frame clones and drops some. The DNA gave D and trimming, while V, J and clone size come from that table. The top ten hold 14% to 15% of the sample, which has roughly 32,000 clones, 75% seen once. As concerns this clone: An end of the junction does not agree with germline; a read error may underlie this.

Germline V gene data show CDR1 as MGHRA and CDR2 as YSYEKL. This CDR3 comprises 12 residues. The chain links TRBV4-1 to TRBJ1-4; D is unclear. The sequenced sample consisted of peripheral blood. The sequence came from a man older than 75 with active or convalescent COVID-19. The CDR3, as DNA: TGCGCCAGCAGCCAAGAAGGAGGGCCACGGCGTTTT. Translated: CASSQEGGPRRF.